This TCR beta chain was obtained from a study of T cells in Graves' hyperthyroidism and ophthalmopathy. The study, taken as a whole, reports: In the blood, most expanded thyroid clonotypes above 0.001 appeared as well.

This clonotype has only a few counts. Its antigen is not identified. The length of the CDR3 is 14 residues. Germline CDR1 reads SGHVS; CDR2 reads FQNEAQ. Trimming took 6 bases from V and 1 from J, leaving 10 bases between them. The investigators amplified TCR beta CDR3 regions from RNA transcripts. TCR CDR3 underwent first-round RT-PCR with the HTBI primer set. TCRdb reprocessed the multiplex PCR reads with MiXCR, giving one entry per CDR3 protein. The data hold over 350,000 distinct CDR3 sequences, with over 11% observed a single time. The specimen sequenced was blood. The receptor was isolated from a man between 50 and 59 years old with Graves' ophthalmopathy. J is TRBJ1-3 and V is TRBV7-8; D might be TRBD1 (6 bases). The CDR3 here is CASRPQGSGNTIYF. CDR3 sequence (DNA): TGTGCCAGCAGGCCACAGGGATCTGGAAACACCATATATTTT.